The rows below give T cell receptor beta chains drawn from one sample of a study of tumor-infiltrating lymphocytes in localized non-small cell lung cancer. Only in-frame clones appear in the TCRdb table, and some are missing; sequencing was by immunoSEQ multiplex PCR. The data show about 16,000 clones, around three quarters seen once. The sequenced material came from lung tumor tissue. These receptor sequences come from a human donor with non-small cell lung cancer. Both conserved end residues are part of each CDR3. A D gene is named only where the DNA matches it firmly. Expanded clones are given a class, and other clones once, few, many or no size at all.

d_call	clone_size	j_call	cdr3_length	v_call	cdr3_nt	cdr3_aa
TRBD1	-	TRBJ1-1	15	TRBV10-1	TGCGCCAGCAGTCAGACAGGGGCAGTCCTCAATGAAGCTTTCTTT	CASSQTGAVLNEAFF
TRBD1	-	TRBJ1-2	15	TRBV7-2	TGTGCCAGCAGCTTAGGGGACAGGGAGGGTTATGGCTACACCTTC	CASSLGDREGYGYTF
-	-	TRBJ2-7	15	TRBV19	TGTGCCAGTAGTACGTTTAAGGGAGGTTCCTACGAGCAGTACTTC	CASSTFKGGSYEQYF
-	-	TRBJ2-7	13	TRBV7-2	TGTGCCAGCAGCTTGAACAGGGAGGGGGAGCAGTACTTC	CASSLNREGEQYF
-	few	TRBJ1-2	15	TRBV4-1	TGCGCCAGCAGCCAAGGGGACACAGCGAACTATGGCTACACCTTC	CASSQGDTANYGYTF
-	-	TRBJ1-5	16	TRBV28	TGTGCCAGCAGTAGGGTGGGGGCCAGTTCGAGCTGGCCCCAGCATTTT	CASSRVGASSSWPQHF
TRBD1	-	TRBJ1-4	15	TRBV4-3	TGCGCCAGCAGCCGGTTGACAGGGGGAGGTGAAAAACTGTTTTTT	CASSRLTGGGEKLFF
-	-	TRBJ2-7	16	TRBV9	TGTGCCAGCAGCCCGCGGGGTGACAGGGCGGCCTACGAGCAGTACTTC	CASSPRGDRAAYEQYF
-	-	TRBJ2-5	11	TRBV7-9	TGTGCCAGCAGCTTCCACGAGACCCAGTACTTC	CASSFHETQYF
-	-	TRBJ1-5	14	TRBV30	TGTGCCTGGAATTTAGCAGGCCGCAATCAGCCCCAGCATTTT	CAWNLAGRNQPQHF
-	-	TRBJ1-2	12	TRBV29-1	TGCAGCGTGGGGCCCGATCCCTATGGCTACACCTTC	CSVGPDPYGYTF
-	-	TRBJ1-3	16	TRBV18	TGTGCCAGCTCACCATACGGAATAGACTCTGGAAACACCATATATTTT	CASSPYGIDSGNTIYF
-	-	TRBJ2-7	12	TRBV5-1	TGCGCCAGCAGCTTGGAAGCCGGCGAGCAGTACTTC	CASSLEAGEQYF
TRBD2	-	TRBJ2-1	17	TRBV5-1	TGCGCCAGCAGCTTGGGCAGCGGGGGAGGGCCTATGAATGAGCAGTTCTTC	CASSLGSGGGPMNEQFF
TRBD1	-	TRBJ2-5	14	TRBV6-5	TGTGCCAGCAGAGGGACAGGGATCCAAGAGACCCAGTACTTC	CASRGTGIQETQYF
-	-	TRBJ2-5	14	TRBV7-2	TGTGCCAGCAGCTACCTTAGCGAGGGGGAGACCCAGTACTTC	CASSYLSEGETQYF
-	-	TRBJ2-2	12	TRBV6-5	TGTGCCAGCAGGGTGATGGCCGGGGAGCTGTTTTTT	CASRVMAGELFF
-	-	TRBJ1-1	13	TRBV14	TGTGCCAGCTCCCACAAAACAAACACTGAAGCTTTCTTT	CASSHKTNTEAFF
-	-	TRBJ1-2	17	TRBV19	TGTGCCAGTAGTATAGGGGGCAGGGCAAGGACCCTCTATGGCTACACCTTC	CASSIGGRARTLYGYTF
-	-	TRBJ2-7	13	TRBV6-1	TGTGCCAGCAGGAATCTCGTCAGCTACGAGCAGTACTTC	CASRNLVSYEQYF
TRBD1	-	TRBJ1-3	15	TRBV28	TGTGCCAGCATCTCCTCCCCGGGACAGAGAAACACCATATATTTT	CASISSPGQRNTIYF
-	-	TRBJ2-7	11	TRBV28	TGTGCCAGCAGCTCAACTCACGAGCAGTACTTC	CASSSTHEQYF
-	-	TRBJ1-4	15	TRBV7-8	TGTGCCAGCACCGTCAACAGAGGGCGGAATGAAAAACTGTTTTTT	CASTVNRGRNEKLFF
TRBD2	-	TRBJ2-1	15	TRBV2	TGTGCCAGCAGTGTAGGACTAGCGCTCCACAATGAGCAGTTCTTC	CASSVGLALHNEQFF
-	-	TRBJ2-7	16	TRBV5-5	TGTGCCAGCAGCTTGGTTTCAGCGGGTGGACCCTACGAGCAGTACTTC	CASSLVSAGGPYEQYF
-	-	TRBJ1-3	14	TRBV18	TGTGCCAGCTCACCGCAAGGGTCAGGAAACACCATATATTTT	CASSPQGSGNTIYF
-	-	TRBJ1-5	15	TRBV7-2	TGTGCCAGCAGCTTAGATGGGGGGAGCAATCAGCCCCAGCATTTT	CASSLDGGSNQPQHF
-	-	TRBJ2-5	13	TRBV10-1	TGCGCCAGCAGTGGCCCCTACAGAGAGACCCAGTACTTC	CASSGPYRETQYF
-	once	TRBJ1-1	14	TRBV5-1	TGCGCCAGCAGCTTGGGAGGGGTGAACACTGAAGCTTTCTTT	CASSLGGVNTEAFF
TRBD2	-	TRBJ2-3	14	TRBV7-9	TGTGCCAGCCAAGCGGGGGCGAGCACAGATACGCAGTATTTT	CASQAGASTDTQYF
-	-	TRBJ2-5	13	TRBV5-4	TGTGCCAGCAGCCAGGGACGACAAGAGACCCAGTACTTC	CASSQGRQETQYF
TRBD2	once	TRBJ2-3	16	TRBV18	TGTGCCAGCTCACCTCCTAGCGGGGGGCTCACAGATACGCAGTATTTT	CASSPPSGGLTDTQYF
-	-	TRBJ2-5	15	TRBV5-5	TGTGCCAGCTCAGCGGCTTACAGGGACCAAGAGACCCAGTACTTC	CASSAAYRDQETQYF
TRBD1	-	TRBJ2-1	13	TRBV7-7	TGTGCTAGCAGCCCGCGGACAGGGGGTGAGCAGTTCTTC	CASSPRTGGEQFF
-	-	TRBJ1-5	13	TRBV11-2	TGTGCCAGCAGCTTATTTGGTAATCAGCCCCAGCATTTT	CASSLFGNQPQHF
-	-	TRBJ2-3	15	TRBV28	TGTGCCAGCAGTTTTAGGGGAAAAAGCACAGATACGCAGTATTTT	CASSFRGKSTDTQYF
TRBD1	-	TRBJ2-5	15	TRBV6-5	TGTGCCAGCAGTCCCCCTTGGACAGGGAGAGAGACCCAGTACTTC	CASSPPWTGRETQYF
TRBD1	-	TRBJ2-1	14	TRBV7-2	TGTGCCAGCACGGACAGGAGGTCCTACAATGAGCAGTTCTTC	CASTDRRSYNEQFF
-	-	TRBJ2-6	15	TRBV5-4	TGTGCCAGCTCCGGGGGTAGGCCTGGGGCCAACGTCCTGACTTTC	CASSGGRPGANVLTF
-	-	TRBJ2-1	14	TRBV7-2	TGTGCCAGCCAAGGGGCGTCTTCCTACAATGAGCAGTTCTTC	CASQGASSYNEQFF
-	-	TRBJ2-1	13	TRBV6-1	TGTGCCAGCAGTGTGTTGAGGGACAATGAGCAGTTCTTC	CASSVLRDNEQFF
-	-	TRBJ1-1	14	TRBV11-3	TGTGCCAGCAGCCTCGGGGGGGTGAACACTGAAGCTTTCTTT	CASSLGGVNTEAFF
-	-	TRBJ2-7	13	TRBV11-1	TGTGCCAGCAGCCCCCCTGGGGCCTACGAGCAGTACTTC	CASSPPGAYEQYF
-	once	TRBJ1-3	17	TRBV7-8	TGTGCCAGCAGCTTATCTGACACCCGCTTCTCTGGAAACACCATATATTTT	CASSLSDTRFSGNTIYF
-	-	TRBJ2-6	15	TRBV28	TGTGCCAGCAGTTTAGGGAACTCTGGGGCCAACGTCCTGACTTTC	CASSLGNSGANVLTF
TRBD1	-	TRBJ2-1	14	TRBV5-6	TGTGCCAGCAGCTGGACAGGGGGTAACAATGAGCAGTTCTTC	CASSWTGGNNEQFF
-	-	TRBJ2-1	13	TRBV19	TGTGCCAGTAGTATACGGCAGGGCAATGAGCAGTTCTTC	CASSIRQGNEQFF
-	-	TRBJ2-3	16	TRBV7-6	TGTGCCAGCAGCTTAATGGCGGGACGGGGCACAGATACGCAGTATTTT	CASSLMAGRGTDTQYF
-	-	TRBJ2-1	16	TRBV29-1	TGCAGCGGGTTGGGTTGGGGGGAGGATAAAGAGAATGAGCAGTTCTTC	CSGLGWGEDKENEQFF
-	-	TRBJ1-2	17	TRBV7-8	TGTGCCAGCAGCGCCGCCCGGAACATAGGATCTAACTATGGCTACACCTTC	CASSAARNIGSNYGYTF
-	once	TRBJ2-6	16	TRBV5-6	TGTGCCAGCAGCGTCCTTTTGAGCTCTGGGGCCAACGTCCTGACTTTC	CASSVLLSSGANVLTF
TRBD1	-	TRBJ1-5	16	TRBV7-6	TGTGCCAGCAGCCTCTCGACAGGGGGCTTTTATCAGCCCCAGCATTTT	CASSLSTGGFYQPQHF